This T cell receptor beta chain was profiled in a study of blood T cell dynamics during melanoma immunotherapy. Study in general: Metastatic melanoma patients received first-line pembrolizumab or nivolumab plus ipilimumab.

Findings and caveats of the study: Whether repertoire-driving clones were melanoma-specific could not be determined.

A fixed DNA input of 350 ng was used per bulk PBMC sample. Sequencing was performed with immunoSEQ multiplex PCR; in TCRdb, only in-frame clones are kept and a portion is missing. The table shows 25,000 to 30,000 clones, with roughly 84% occurring only once. On this clone itself: What it binds is not known.

Trimming took off 7 bases at V and 2 bases at J, with 14 bases between the two ends. This CDR3 has 15 amino acids. Germline values: CDR1 SNHLY, CDR2 FYNNEI. Time point denoted: week 3, after first cycle of checkpoint inhibitor. The sequenced sample was blood, obtained from a patient treated with checkpoint blockade. The source is a human donor with melanoma. The J gene is TRBJ1-4, the V gene TRBV2; tentative D call: TRBD1 (5 bases). In DNA, the CDR3 is TGTGCCAGCACAGGGTTGGATATCACTAATGAAAAACTGTTTTTT. Its translation: CASTGLDITNEKLFF. Drawing the rest from reference TRBV2 and TRBJ1-4, the complete variable domain is EPEVTQTPSHQVTQMGQEVILRCVPISNHLYFYWYRQILGQKVEFLVSFYNNEISEKSEIFDDQFSVERPDGSNFTLKIRSTKLEDSAMYFCASTGLDITNEKLFFGSGTQLSVL.